The 19 T cell receptor beta chains presented below share a single source sample, sequenced in a study of identical twins. TCRdb re-analysed the 5' RACE reads in MiXCR, keeping a single row per CDR3 protein. The sample holds about 890,000 distinct CDR3 sequences; 12% are singletons and the top ten take roughly 1.6%. This sample also belongs to another study, concerning yellow fever vaccine responses in identical twins.

What was sequenced was PBMCs. These receptors were obtained from a woman between 18 and 29 years old in good health.

This rearrangement joins TRBV4-1 to TRBJ2-1; possible D gene TRBD2, 5 bases. The CDR3 runs 15 residues. Germline V gene data show CDR1 as MGHRA and CDR2 as YSYEKL. V lost 2 bases and J lost 0, with 8 bases in between. The DNA of the CDR3 is TGCGCCAGCAGCCAACTAGGGAGCTCCTACAATGAGCAGTTCTTC. Protein product: CASSQLGSSYNEQFF.

This clonotype was counted only a few times. The CDR3 sequence: CASSYSYRGRGEKLFF. Here the CDR3 DNA reads TGTGCCAGCAGTTACTCGTACAGGGGGCGAGGTGAAAAACTGTTTTTT. The V gene is TRBV6-5, the J gene TRBJ1-4, with TRBD1 matching over 9 bases. The CDR3 has 16 residues. Germline-derived CDR1 and CDR2 are MNHEY and SVGAGI. With V trimmed by 0 bases and J by 7 bases, 6 bases remained unmatched.

This rearrangement joins TRBV12-3 or TRBV12-4 to TRBJ1-2, with D uncertain. Trimming took off 5 bases at V and 0 bases at J, with 16 bases between the two ends. CDR3 length: 16 residues. Here the CDR3 reads CASSTRTLSANYGYTF. The DNA of the CDR3 is TGTGCCAGCAGTACACGGACCCTCTCAGCTAACTATGGCTACACCTTC.

The chain employs TRBV20-1 and TRBJ2-7, with D possibly being TRBD2 (7 bases). V lost 2 bases and J lost 4, with 24 bases in between. Germline V gene data show CDR1 as DFQATT and CDR2 as SNEGSKA (reference sequence). This CDR3 spans 17 amino acids. In DNA, the CDR3 is TGCAGTGCTAGAAAATCCACTAAGGGGGGGCGCGGGTACGAGCAGTACTTC. It codes for CSARKSTKGGRGYEQYF.

This clonotype turned up a few times. V gene TRBV6-5 combines with J gene TRBJ2-1; 7 nucleotides align to TRBD1. V shed 3 bases and J 12 bases; nucleotides not matched to a gene: 8. Looked up from germline, CDR1 is MNHEY and CDR2 is SVGAGI. The CDR3 runs to 13 residues. CDR3 protein: CASSYRPTGAQFF. The CDR3 DNA is TGTGCCAGCAGTTATCGTCCTACAGGGGCGCAGTTCTTC.

The chain recombines TRBV28 with TRBJ2-2; 9 bases line up with TRBD1. V lost 6 bases, J lost 6 bases, and 8 bases stayed unmatched. The CDR3 loop spans 15 amino acids. The germline CDR1 and CDR2 sequences are MDHEN and SYDVKM. CDR3 region: CASRTGTGSSGELFF. CDR3 DNA: TGTGCCAGCAGAACCGGGACAGGGTCTTCCGGGGAGCTGTTTTTT.

A few counts support this clonotype. This chain joins TRBV18 and TRBJ2-7; TRBD1 matches 7 bases. Per germline, CDR1 KGHSH and CDR2 LQKENI. V lost 2 bases, J lost 2 bases, and 3 bases stayed unmatched. The CDR3 sequence is 14 residues long. CDR3 protein: CASSPTGQAYEQYF. In nucleotides, the CDR3 is TGTGCCAGCTCACCAACCGGACAGGCCTACGAGCAGTACTTC.

This chain links TRBV3-1 with TRBJ2-7, with a tentative D call TRBD1 (6 bases). V lost 8 bases and J lost 3, with 17 bases in between. Germline V gene lookup returns CDR1 LGHDT and CDR2 YNNKEL (reference sequence). The CDR3 loop spans 14 amino acids. The CDR3 region is CASAAGAGDYEQYF. CDR3 nucleotide sequence: TGTGCCAGCGCCGCCGGGGCAGGGGACTACGAGCAGTACTTC.

This clonotype has only a few counts. This sequence joins TRBV12-3 or TRBV12-4 and TRBJ2-6; D is perhaps TRBD1 (6 bases). The CDR3 is 17 residues long. V lost 6 bases and J 0 bases, leaving 15 bases between the germline ends. CDR3 residues: CASSPTGQLSGANVLTF. DNA of the CDR3: TGTGCCAGCAGCCCAACGGGACAACTCTCTGGGGCCAACGTCCTGACTTTC.

This clonotype has just a few counts. J is TRBJ2-1 and V is TRBV13; 8 bases are a match to TRBD1. CDR3 length equals 15 residues. V lost 5 bases and J lost 6; bases outside the gene matches: 9. Germline assignment: CDR1 PRHDT and CDR2 FYEKMQ (reference sequence). CDR3 amino acids: CASSQRGTGANEQFF. In nucleotides, the CDR3 is TGTGCCAGCAGCCAGAGAGGGACAGGCGCCAATGAGCAGTTCTTC.

This clonotype was seen more than once but under ten times. The J gene is TRBJ2-1, the V gene TRBV27; D unresolved. CDR1 is MNHEY, CDR2 SMNVEV, per germline (reference sequence). The V end was cut by 5 bases, the J end by 2 bases, with 10 bases between. This CDR3 spans 14 amino acids. The CDR3 DNA sequence: TGTGCCAGCAGTCTCCGTAGTGCCTACAATGAGCAGTTCTTC. Its translation: CASSLRSAYNEQFF.

V usage is TRBV5-4 and J usage is TRBJ2-1, with D unresolved. This CDR3 contains 14 residues. Germline V lookup: CDR1 SGHNT, CDR2 YYREEE (reference sequence). Trimming shortened V by 2 bases and J by 6 bases, and 12 bases separated the two germline ends. The CDR3 DNA reads as TGTGCCAGCAGCTTTCTTCACTCCATCAATGAGCAGTTCTTC. It codes for CASSFLHSINEQFF.

The V gene is TRBV4-2, the J gene TRBJ2-2; 10 bases are shared with TRBD2. V lost 4 bases and J lost 0; bases outside the gene matches: 8. CDR1 is LGHNA and CDR2 is YNFKEQ in the germline V gene. The CDR3 contains 18 residues. CDR3 sequence reads: CASSRIELAGSNTGELFF. The DNA for the CDR3 is TGTGCCAGCAGCCGAATCGAACTAGCGGGGTCGAACACCGGGGAGCTGTTTTTT.

The CDR3 loop reads CASSLDTLDETQYF. CDR3 coding DNA: TGCGCCAGCAGCCTTGACACTCTCGACGAGACCCAGTACTTC. The chain recombines TRBV5-1 with TRBJ2-5; D not resolved. V lost 4 bases and J lost 5, with 15 bases in between. The CDR3 covers 14 residues. Germline V gene sequence: CDR1 SGHRS, CDR2 YFSETQ.

This clonotype was counted between two and nine times. V and J are TRBV5-1 and TRBJ2-7; TRBD1 might be the D (6 bases). The V end lost 4 bases, the J end lost 0 bases, and 14 bases lay between the germline ends. From germline, CDR1 is SGHRS and CDR2 YFSETQ. The CDR3 runs to 15 residues. CDR3 protein: CASSPGHQSSYEQYF. The CDR3, as DNA: TGCGCCAGCAGCCCGGGACACCAAAGCTCCTACGAGCAGTACTTC.

The genes are TRBV9 and TRBJ2-3; possibly TRBD2 for D (7 bases). The CDR3 spans 16 residues. V lost 0 bases and J 0 bases, leaving 11 bases between the germline ends. Germline CDR1 and CDR2: SGDLS and YYNGEE. CDR3 nucleotide sequence: TGTGCCAGCAGCGTAGGGGGGGGCTCTAGCACAGATACGCAGTATTTT. Protein product: CASSVGGGSSTDTQYF.

This clonotype was picked up a small number of times. The chain is built from TRBV3-1 and TRBJ2-1; no clear D. CDR1 and CDR2 from the germline V gene are LGHDT and YNNKEL (reference sequence). This CDR3 is built from 14 residues. V was clipped by 1 base and J by 11 bases, with 15 bases between them. CDR3 in DNA: TGTGCCAGCAGCCAAGCGGCCCTAGGGAATAAGCAGTTCTTC. Encoded protein: CASSQAALGNKQFF.

At least ten counts were recorded for this clonotype. This chain joins TRBV10-3 and TRBJ2-5; D gene unclear. The CDR3 has 13 amino acids. The germline gives CDR1 ENHRY, CDR2 SYGVKD. V was pared by 3 bases and J by 2 bases, with 7 bases between. This CDR3 is CAISEGQQETQYF. CDR3 DNA sequence: TGTGCCATCAGTGAAGGGCAGCAAGAGACCCAGTACTTC.

This clonotype occurred a few times. The V gene is TRBV12-3 or TRBV12-4, the J gene TRBJ2-4; 9 nucleotides line up with TRBD1. This CDR3 contains 17 residues. J gave up 0 bases and V 2 bases, and 5 bases lay outside the gene matches. The CDR3 region has the DNA TGTGCCAGCAGTTTAATTGGGACAGGGTTAGCCAAAAACATTCAGTACTTC. Its translation is CASSLIGTGLAKNIQYF.